The source of this TCR beta chain is a study of shared clonotypes between healthy human individuals. All donors were healthy HIV-negative adults lacking recent acute infections or vaccinations. The method was immunoSEQ multiplex PCR; TCRdb's version includes in-frame clones alone and lacks a portion of them. The sample records roughly 1,600,000 clones, 98% to 99% being singletons. The V end lost 5 bases, the J end lost 5 bases, and 21 bases lay between the germline ends. The CDR3 length is 17 residues. Germline CDR1 is SGHAT and CDR2 is FQNNGV. The sample comprised naive CD4+ T cells sorted from blood. Noted subset: CD45RA+ positively selected. The rearrangement links TRBV11-2 to TRBJ1-4; D might be TRBD1 (5 bases). This clonotype was obtained from a man under 40 in good health. The CDR3 loop is CASSLRQPLLINEKLFF. In DNA form, the CDR3 reads TGTGCCAGCAGCCTAAGACAGCCACTCCTGATCAATGAAAAACTGTTTTTT. The variable domain in full, completed from reference TRBV11-2 and TRBJ1-4, reads EAGVAQSPRYKIIEKRQSVAFWCNPISGHATLYWYQQILGQGPKLLIQFQNNGVVDDSQLPKDRFSAERLKGVDSTLKIQPAKLEDSAVYLCASSLRQPLLINEKLFFGSGTQLSVL.